The entry below describes one T cell receptor (beta chain). Its antigen remains unknown. About 20-55 mg of tumor tissue was diced per sample. This entry is derived from a study of early stage breast cancer tumors. Findings and limits, study-wide: Tumors had approximately 2.5-fold higher T cell density and higher clonality than adjacent normal breast tissue.

The trim removed 3 bases at V and 5 bases at J, leaving 7 bases unmatched. Germline-derived CDR1 and CDR2 are MDHEN and SYDVKM. There are 15 residues in the CDR3. Libraries were prepared by immunoSEQ multiplex PCR; TCRdb keeps only in-frame clonotypes and omits some of them. Of roughly 30,000 clones in the sample, roughly four fifths were seen once. This sequence joins TRBV28 and TRBJ2-5, with 9 bases identical to TRBD1. Sequenced sample: breast tumor tissue. The TCR was taken from a person aged 25 to 45 with breast cancer. This CDR3 is CASSLSTGGLETQYF. The CDR3 nucleotides read TGTGCCAGCAGTTTGTCGACAGGGGGGCTGGAGACCCAGTACTTC.